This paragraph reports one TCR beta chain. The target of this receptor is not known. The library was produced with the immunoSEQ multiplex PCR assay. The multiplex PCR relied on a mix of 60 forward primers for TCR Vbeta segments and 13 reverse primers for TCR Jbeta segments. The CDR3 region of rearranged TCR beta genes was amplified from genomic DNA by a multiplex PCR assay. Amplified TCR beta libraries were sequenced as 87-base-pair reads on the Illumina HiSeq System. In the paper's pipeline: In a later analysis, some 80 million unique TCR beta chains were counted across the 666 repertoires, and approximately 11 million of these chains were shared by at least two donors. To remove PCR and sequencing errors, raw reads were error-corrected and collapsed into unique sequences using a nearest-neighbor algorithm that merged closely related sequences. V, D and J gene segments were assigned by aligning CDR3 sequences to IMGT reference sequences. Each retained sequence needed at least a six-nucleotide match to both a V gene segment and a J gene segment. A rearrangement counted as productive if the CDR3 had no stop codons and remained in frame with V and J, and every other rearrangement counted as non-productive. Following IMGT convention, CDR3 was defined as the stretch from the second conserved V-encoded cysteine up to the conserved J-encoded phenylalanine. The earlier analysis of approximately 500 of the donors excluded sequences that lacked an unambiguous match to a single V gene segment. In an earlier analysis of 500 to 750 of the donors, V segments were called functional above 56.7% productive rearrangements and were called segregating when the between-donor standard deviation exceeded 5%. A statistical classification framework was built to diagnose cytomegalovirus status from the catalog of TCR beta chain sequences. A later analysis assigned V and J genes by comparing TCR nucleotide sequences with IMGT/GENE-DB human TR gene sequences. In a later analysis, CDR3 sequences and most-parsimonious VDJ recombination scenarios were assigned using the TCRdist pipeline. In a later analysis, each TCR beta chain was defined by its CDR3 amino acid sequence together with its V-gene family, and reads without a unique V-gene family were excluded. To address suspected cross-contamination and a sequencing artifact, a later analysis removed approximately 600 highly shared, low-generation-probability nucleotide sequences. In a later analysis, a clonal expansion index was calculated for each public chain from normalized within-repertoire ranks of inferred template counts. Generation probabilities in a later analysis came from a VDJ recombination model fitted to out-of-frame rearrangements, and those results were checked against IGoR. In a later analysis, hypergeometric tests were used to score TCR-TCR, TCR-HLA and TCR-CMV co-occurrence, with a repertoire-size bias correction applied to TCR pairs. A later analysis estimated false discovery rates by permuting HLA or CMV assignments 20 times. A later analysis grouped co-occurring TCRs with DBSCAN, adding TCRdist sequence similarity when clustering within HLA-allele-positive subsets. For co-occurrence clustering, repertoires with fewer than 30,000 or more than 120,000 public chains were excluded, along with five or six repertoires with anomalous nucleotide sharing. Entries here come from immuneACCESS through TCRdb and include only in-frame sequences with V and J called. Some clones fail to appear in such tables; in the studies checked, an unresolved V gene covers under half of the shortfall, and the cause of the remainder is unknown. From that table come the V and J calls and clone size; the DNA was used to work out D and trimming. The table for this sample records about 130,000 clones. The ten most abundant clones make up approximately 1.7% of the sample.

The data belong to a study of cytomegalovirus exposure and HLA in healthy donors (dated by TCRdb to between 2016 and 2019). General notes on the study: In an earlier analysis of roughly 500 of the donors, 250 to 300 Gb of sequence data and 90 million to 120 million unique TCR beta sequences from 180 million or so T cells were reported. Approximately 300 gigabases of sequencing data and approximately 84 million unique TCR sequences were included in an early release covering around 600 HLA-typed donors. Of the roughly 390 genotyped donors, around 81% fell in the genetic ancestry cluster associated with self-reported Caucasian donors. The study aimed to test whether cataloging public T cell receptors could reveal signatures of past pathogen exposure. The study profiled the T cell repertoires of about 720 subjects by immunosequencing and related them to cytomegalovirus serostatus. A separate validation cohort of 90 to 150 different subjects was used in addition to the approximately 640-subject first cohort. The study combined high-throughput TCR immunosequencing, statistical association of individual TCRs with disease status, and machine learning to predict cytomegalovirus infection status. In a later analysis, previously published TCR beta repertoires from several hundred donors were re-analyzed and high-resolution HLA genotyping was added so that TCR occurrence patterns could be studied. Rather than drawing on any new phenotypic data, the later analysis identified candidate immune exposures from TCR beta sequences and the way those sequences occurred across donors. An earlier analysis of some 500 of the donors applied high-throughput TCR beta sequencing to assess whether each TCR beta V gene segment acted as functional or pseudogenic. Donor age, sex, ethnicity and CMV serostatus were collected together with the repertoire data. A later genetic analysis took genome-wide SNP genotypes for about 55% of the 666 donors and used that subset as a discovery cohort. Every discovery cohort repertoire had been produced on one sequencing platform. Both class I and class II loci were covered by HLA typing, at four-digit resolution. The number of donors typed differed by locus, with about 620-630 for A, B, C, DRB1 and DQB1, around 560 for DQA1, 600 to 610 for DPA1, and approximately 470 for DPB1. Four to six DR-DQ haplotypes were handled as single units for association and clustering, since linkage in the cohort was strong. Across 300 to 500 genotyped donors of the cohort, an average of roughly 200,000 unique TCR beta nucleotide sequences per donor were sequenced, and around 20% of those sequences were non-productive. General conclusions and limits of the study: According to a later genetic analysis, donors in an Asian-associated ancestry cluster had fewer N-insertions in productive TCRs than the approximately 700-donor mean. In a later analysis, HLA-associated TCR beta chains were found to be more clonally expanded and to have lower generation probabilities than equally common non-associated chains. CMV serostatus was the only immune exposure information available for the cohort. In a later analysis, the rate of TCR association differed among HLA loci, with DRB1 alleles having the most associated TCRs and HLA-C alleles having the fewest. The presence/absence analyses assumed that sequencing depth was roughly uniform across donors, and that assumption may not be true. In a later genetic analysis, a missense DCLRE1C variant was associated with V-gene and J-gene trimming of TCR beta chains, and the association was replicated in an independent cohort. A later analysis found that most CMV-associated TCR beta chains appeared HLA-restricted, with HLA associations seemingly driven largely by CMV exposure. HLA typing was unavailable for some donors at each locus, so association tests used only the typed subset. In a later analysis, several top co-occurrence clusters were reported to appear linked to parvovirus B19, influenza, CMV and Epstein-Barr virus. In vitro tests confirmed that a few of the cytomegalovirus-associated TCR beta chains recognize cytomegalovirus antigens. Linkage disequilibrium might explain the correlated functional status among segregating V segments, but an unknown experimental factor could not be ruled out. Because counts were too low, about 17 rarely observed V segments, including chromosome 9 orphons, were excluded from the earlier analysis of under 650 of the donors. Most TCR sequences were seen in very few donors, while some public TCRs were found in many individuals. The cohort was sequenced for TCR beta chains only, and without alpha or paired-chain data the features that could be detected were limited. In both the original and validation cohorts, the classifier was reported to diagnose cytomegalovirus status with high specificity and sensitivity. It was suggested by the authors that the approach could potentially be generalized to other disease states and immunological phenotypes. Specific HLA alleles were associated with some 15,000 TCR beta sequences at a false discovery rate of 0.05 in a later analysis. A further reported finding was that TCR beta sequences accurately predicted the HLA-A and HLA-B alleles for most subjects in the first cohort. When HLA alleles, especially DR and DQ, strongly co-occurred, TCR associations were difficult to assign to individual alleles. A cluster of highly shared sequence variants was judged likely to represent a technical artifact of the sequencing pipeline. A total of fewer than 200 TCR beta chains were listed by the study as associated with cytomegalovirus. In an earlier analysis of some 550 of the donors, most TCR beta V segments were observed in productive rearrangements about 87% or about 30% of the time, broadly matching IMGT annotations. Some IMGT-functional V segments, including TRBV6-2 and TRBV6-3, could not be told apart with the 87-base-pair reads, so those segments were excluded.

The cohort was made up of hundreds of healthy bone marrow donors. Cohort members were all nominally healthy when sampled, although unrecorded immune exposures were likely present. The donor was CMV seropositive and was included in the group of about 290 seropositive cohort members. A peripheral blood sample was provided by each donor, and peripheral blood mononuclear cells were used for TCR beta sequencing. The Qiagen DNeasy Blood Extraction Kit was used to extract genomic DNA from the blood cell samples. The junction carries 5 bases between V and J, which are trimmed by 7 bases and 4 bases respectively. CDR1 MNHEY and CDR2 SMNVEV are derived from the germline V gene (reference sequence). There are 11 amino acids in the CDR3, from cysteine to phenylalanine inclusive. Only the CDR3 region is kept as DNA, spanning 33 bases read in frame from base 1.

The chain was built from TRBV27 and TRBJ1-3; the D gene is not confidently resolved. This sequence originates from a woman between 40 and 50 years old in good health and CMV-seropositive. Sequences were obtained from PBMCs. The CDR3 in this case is CASIKGNTIYF. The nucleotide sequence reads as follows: TGTGCCAGCATTAAAGGAAACACCATATATTTT.